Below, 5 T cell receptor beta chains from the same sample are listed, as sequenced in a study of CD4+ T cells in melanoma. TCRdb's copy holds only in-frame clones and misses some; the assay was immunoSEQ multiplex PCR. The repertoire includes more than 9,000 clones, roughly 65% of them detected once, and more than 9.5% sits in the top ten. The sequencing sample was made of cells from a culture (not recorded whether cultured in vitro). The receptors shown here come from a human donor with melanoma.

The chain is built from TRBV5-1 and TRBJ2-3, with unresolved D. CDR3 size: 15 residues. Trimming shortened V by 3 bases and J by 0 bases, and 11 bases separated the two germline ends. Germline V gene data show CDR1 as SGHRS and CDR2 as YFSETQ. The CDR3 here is CASSYQFASTDTQYF. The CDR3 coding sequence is TGCGCCAGCAGCTATCAGTTTGCTAGCACAGATACGCAGTATTTT.

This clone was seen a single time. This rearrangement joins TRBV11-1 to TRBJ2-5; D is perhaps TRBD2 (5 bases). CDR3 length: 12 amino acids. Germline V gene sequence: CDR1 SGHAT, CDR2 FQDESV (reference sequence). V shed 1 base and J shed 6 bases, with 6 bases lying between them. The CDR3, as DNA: TGTGCCAGCAGCTTAGGAGGGAAGACCCAGTACTTC. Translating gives CASSLGGKTQYF.

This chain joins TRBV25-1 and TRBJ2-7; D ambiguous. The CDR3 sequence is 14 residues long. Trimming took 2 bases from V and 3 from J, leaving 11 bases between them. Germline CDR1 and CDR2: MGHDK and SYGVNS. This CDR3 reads CASSEPGHIYEQYF. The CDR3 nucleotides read TGTGCCAGCAGTGAACCGGGCCATATCTACGAGCAGTACTTC.

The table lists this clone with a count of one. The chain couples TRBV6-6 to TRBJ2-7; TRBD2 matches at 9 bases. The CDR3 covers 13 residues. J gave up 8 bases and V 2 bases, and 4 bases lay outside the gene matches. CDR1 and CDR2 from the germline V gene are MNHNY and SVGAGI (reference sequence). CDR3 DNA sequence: TGTGCCAGCAGTTACGAGCGGGGGGCCAAGCAGTACTTC. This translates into CASSYERGAKQYF.

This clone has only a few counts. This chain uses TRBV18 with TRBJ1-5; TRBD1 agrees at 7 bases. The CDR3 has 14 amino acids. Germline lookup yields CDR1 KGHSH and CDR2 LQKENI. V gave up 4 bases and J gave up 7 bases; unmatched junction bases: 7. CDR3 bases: TGTGCCAGCTCACAACAGGGGTTGCAACAGCCCCAGCATTTT. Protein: CASSQQGLQQPQHF. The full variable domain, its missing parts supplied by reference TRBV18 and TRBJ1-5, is NAGVMQNPRHLVRRRGQEARLRCSPMKGHSHVYWYRQLPEEGLKFMVYLQKENIIDESGMPKERFSAEFPKEGPSILRIQQVVRGDSAAYFCASSQQGLQQPQHFGDGTRLSIL.